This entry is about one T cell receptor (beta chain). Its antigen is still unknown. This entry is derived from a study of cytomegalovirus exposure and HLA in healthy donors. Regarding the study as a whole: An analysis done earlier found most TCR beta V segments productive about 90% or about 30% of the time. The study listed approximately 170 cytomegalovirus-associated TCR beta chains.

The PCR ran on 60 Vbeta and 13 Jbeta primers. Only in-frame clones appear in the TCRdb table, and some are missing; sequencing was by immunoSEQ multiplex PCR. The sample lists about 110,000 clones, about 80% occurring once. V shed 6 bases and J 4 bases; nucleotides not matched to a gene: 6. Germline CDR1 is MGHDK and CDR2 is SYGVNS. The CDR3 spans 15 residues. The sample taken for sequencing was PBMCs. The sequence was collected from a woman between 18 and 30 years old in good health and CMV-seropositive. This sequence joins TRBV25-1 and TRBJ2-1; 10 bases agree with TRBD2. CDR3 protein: CASRSAGGLYNEQFF. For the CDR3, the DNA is TGTGCCAGCAGATCAGCGGGAGGGCTTTACAATGAGCAGTTCTTC.